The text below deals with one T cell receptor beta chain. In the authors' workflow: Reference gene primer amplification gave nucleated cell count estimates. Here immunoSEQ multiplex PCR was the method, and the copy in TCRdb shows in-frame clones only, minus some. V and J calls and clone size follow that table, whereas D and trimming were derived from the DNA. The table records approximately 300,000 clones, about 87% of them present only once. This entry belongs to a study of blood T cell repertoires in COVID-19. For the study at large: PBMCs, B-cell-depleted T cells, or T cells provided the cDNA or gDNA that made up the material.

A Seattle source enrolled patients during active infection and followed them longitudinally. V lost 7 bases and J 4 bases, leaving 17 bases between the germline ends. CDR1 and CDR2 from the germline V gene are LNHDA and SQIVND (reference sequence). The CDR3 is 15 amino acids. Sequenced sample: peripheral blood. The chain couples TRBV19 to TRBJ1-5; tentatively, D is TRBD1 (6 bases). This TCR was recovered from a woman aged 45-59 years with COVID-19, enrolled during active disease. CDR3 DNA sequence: TGTGCCAGTACCCTGGGGGACACCTTTAATCAGCCCCAGCATTTT. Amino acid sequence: CASTLGDTFNQPQHF.